A selection of T cell receptor beta chains follows, all from one sample in a study of T cells in Graves' hyperthyroidism and ophthalmopathy. TCRdb independently ran MiXCR on the multiplex PCR reads; one entry per CDR3 protein. The table records approximately 610,000 distinct CDR3 sequences, roughly 14% of them present only once. The material sequenced was blood. These receptors were collected from a woman between 35 and 50 years old with Graves' ophthalmopathy. CDR3s include the opening cysteine and the closing phenylalanine or tryptophan. The D gene is left open where the match is weak. Not all rows give a size; the values are once, few, many and, for expanded clones, a class.

v_gene	len	d_gene	abundance	j_gene	CDR3nt	CDR3aa
TRBV6-1	17	.	many	TRBJ2-5	TGTGCCAGCAGTGAAGCGCTATTAGCGGAGACACAAGAGACCCAGTACTTC	CASSEALLAETQETQYF
TRBV7-2	14	.	.	TRBJ1-6	TGTGCCAGCAGCTTAGGCACAGACAATTCACCCCTCCACTTT	CASSLGTDNSPLHF
TRBV20-1	13	TRBD2	.	TRBJ2-7	TGCAGTGCTACGGGACTAGCGACCTACGAGCAGTACTTC	CSATGLATYEQYF
TRBV6-2/TRBV6-3	13	.	many	TRBJ2-7	TGTGCCAGCAGAGACAGCCTCATCTACGAGCAGTACTTC	CASRDSLIYEQYF
TRBV6-5	15	.	few	TRBJ2-2	TGTGCCAGCAGTTACGCGCCTTCGAACACCGGGGAGCTGTTTTTT	CASSYAPSNTGELFF
TRBV12-3/TRBV12-4	13	.	.	TRBJ2-7	TGTGCCAGCAGCGCCGCGTGGCCTTCCGAGCAGTACTTC	CASSAAWPSEQYF
TRBV4-2	16	.	.	TRBJ1-1	TGTGCCAGCAGCCTACGAGCAGGCAAAATGAACACTGAAGCTTTCTTT	CASSLRAGKMNTEAFF
TRBV7-8	15	TRBD1	many	TRBJ2-7	TGTGCCAGCAGCCTCTCCGGGACAGGGATTTACGAGCAGTACTTC	CASSLSGTGIYEQYF
TRBV19	14	.	many	TRBJ1-1	TGTGCCAGTAGTACCCAAGGGGCGCACACTGAAGCTTTCTTT	CASSTQGAHTEAFF
TRBV19	13	.	many	TRBJ1-1	TGTGCCAGTAGTATGGTCCAGGGGTATTTAGCTTTCTTT	CASSMVQGYLAFF
TRBV12-3/TRBV12-4	16	.	many	TRBJ1-1	TGTGCCAGCAGTACCGCAGCCCAGACACCCGCCACTGAAGCTTTCTTT	CASSTAAQTPATEAFF
TRBV9	17	TRBD1	few	TRBJ2-2	TGTGCCAGCAGCCGTGAACCGGGACAGGGCGGCACCGGGGAGCTGTTTTTT	CASSREPGQGGTGELFF
TRBV6-5	16	TRBD1	many	TRBJ1-5	TGTGCCAGCAGTTACTCGAACAGGGGTGGCAATCAGCCCCAGCATTTT	CASSYSNRGGNQPQHF